What follows are 14 T cell receptor beta chains derived from one specimen sequenced in a study of blood T cell repertoires in COVID-19. Repertoires were generated with immunoSEQ multiplex PCR, while TCRdb's copy carries only in-frame clones and drops some. The profile shows more than 250,000 clones, 70% to 90% of them singletons. Sample: PBMCs or T cells enriched from blood (not recorded which). The receptors originated from a woman in her twenties or thirties who had recovered from COVID-19.

This clone has only one observation. V usage is TRBV18 and J usage is TRBJ2-5; possible D gene TRBD1, 6 bases. Germline-derived CDR1 and CDR2 are KGHSH and LQKENI. V gave up 0 bases and J gave up 1 base, with 9 bases separating them. The CDR3 has 15 residues. The DNA for the CDR3 is TGTGCCAGCTCACCACCGGGGGCGGGCCAAGAGACCCAGTACTTC. Translation gives CASSPPGAGQETQYF.

The V gene is TRBV7-2, the J gene TRBJ1-2, with 8 nucleotides matching TRBD1. Germline CDR1 SGHTA, CDR2 FQGNSA. V lost 1 base, J lost 7 bases, and 8 bases stayed unmatched. CDR3 length: 15 amino acids. The CDR3 region has the DNA TGTGCCAGCAGCTTAGTATCTCCCCAGGGGGCTGGCTACACCTTC. It specifies CASSLVSPQGAGYTF.

The chain is built from TRBV29-1 and TRBJ1-2, with 8 bases identical to TRBD1. Germline loops: CDR1 SQVTM, CDR2 ANQGSEA. Trimming removed 5 bases from V and 8 bases from J; junction bases left unmatched: 16. The CDR3 contains 15 residues. The CDR3 nucleotides are TGCAGCGTTCCCTCCTCCCCCCCGGGACAGGAAGGCTACACCTTC. Translated: CSVPSSPPGQEGYTF.

This chain connects TRBV5-5 to TRBJ1-2, with D perhaps matching TRBD1 (5 bases). Trimming removed 7 bases from V and 2 bases from J, with 27 bases in between. Germline V gene sequence: CDR1 SGHKS, CDR2 YYEKEE (reference sequence). This CDR3 is 18 amino acids long. CDR3 bases: TGTGCCAGCTCCCTAGCCGTGGGTCGGCGGGGCCTCAACTATGGCTACACCTTC. Its translation is CASSLAVGRRGLNYGYTF.

V gene TRBV28 combines with J gene TRBJ2-3, with 9 bases fitting TRBD1. The CDR3 has 15 residues. The germline V gene encodes CDR1 MDHEN and CDR2 SYDVKM. Trimming at V came to 5 bases and at J to 3 bases, leaving 6 bases not matched to a gene. The CDR3 region has the DNA TGTGCCAGCAGTATACCCGGGACAGGGACAGATACGCAGTATTTT. The encoded protein is CASSIPGTGTDTQYF.

The V call is TRBV30, the J call TRBJ1-5; no reliable D call. CDR3 length: 11 amino acids. Germline CDR1 GTSNPN, CDR2 SVGIG (reference sequence). Trimming shortened V by 5 bases and J by 3 bases, and 5 bases separated the two germline ends. CDR3 sequence reads: CAWGLNQPQHF. The CDR3 coding sequence is TGTGCCTGGGGACTCAATCAGCCCCAGCATTTT.

This clone has just one count. The chain carries TRBV15 and TRBJ2-4, with 12 bases identical to TRBD2. The V gene's germline CDR1 is LNHNV and CDR2 YYDKDF (reference sequence). V shed 2 bases, J shed 5 bases, and the junction held 7 bases outside the gene matches. The CDR3 length is 17 residues. This CDR3 is CATSRSPSGGAQNIQYF. In nucleotides, the CDR3 is TGTGCCACCAGCAGATCTCCTAGCGGGGGGGCCCAAAACATTCAGTACTTC.

V usage is TRBV16 and J usage is TRBJ2-1, with a possible D match to TRBD1 (5 bases). The CDR3 is 13 residues long. Trimming removed 1 base from V and 5 bases from J, with 6 bases in between. Germline lookup yields CDR1 KGHSY and CDR2 FQNENV. CDR3 nucleotides: TGTGCCAGCAGCCAATACAGGAACAATGAGCAGTTCTTC. This sequence encodes CASSQYRNNEQFF.

The rearrangement links TRBV7-2 to TRBJ2-7, with a weak D call TRBD1 (6 bases). CDR3 size: 14 residues. The germline CDR1 and CDR2 sequences are SGHTA and FQGNSA. Trimming pared 5 bases from V and 5 bases from J, leaving 16 bases between. CDR3 DNA: TGTGCCAGCAGCCGGGCCCCGAACAGGGACGAGCAGTACTTC. Translation: CASSRAPNRDEQYF.

The chain links TRBV4-3 to TRBJ2-7, with 9 bases fitting TRBD1. Germline V CDR1 and CDR2: LGHNA, YSLEER. Trimming took 0 bases from V and 1 from J; bases not matched to a gene: 4. This CDR3 region has 16 residues. CDR3 loop: CASSQEVGTGSYEQYF. In DNA form, the CDR3 reads TGCGCCAGCAGCCAAGAGGTCGGGACAGGGTCCTACGAGCAGTACTTC.

The V gene is TRBV7-9, the J gene TRBJ1-1, with D possibly TRBD1 on 5 matching bases. The CDR3 totals 13 residues. V dropped 5 bases and J dropped 4 bases, with 11 bases sitting between them. CDR1 and CDR2 (germline): SEHNR, FQNEAQ (reference sequence). This CDR3 reads CASSTAGGTEAFF. The CDR3 bases are TGTGCCAGCAGCACTGCGGGGGGCACTGAAGCTTTCTTT.

V usage is TRBV19 and J usage is TRBJ1-4; D not resolved. V was clipped by 9 bases and J by 3 bases, with 8 bases between them. Germline assignment: CDR1 LNHDA and CDR2 SQIVND (reference sequence). The CDR3 loop spans 12 amino acids. In DNA form, the CDR3 reads TGTGCCAGCCCCCCGGCTAATGAAAAACTGTTTTTT. Protein sequence: CASPPANEKLFF.

The J gene is TRBJ1-1, the V gene TRBV10-3; D unresolved. V gave up 0 bases and J gave up 5 bases, with 10 bases separating them. The CDR3 spans 14 residues. Germline V gene data show CDR1 as ENHRY and CDR2 as SYGVKD. The DNA of the CDR3 is TGTGCCATCAGTGAGTCAGGAATGAGGACTGAAGCTTTCTTT. The encoded protein is CAISESGMRTEAFF.

This clone was recorded once. V usage is TRBV30 and J usage is TRBJ2-3, with D possibly matching TRBD1 (5 bases). V gave up 6 bases and J gave up 2 bases, with 18 bases separating them. Looked up from germline, CDR1 is GTSNPN and CDR2 is SVGIG (reference sequence). The CDR3 loop spans 15 amino acids. The CDR3 DNA is TGTGCCTGCCCTGGTATTAGGGGATCCACAGATACGCAGTATTTT. This encodes CACPGIRGSTDTQYF.